This entry lists 17 T cell receptor beta chains sequenced from one sample in a study of early T cells in non-severe SARS-CoV-2 infection (dated by TCRdb to the early 2020s). Libraries were constructed by 5' RACE. Sequenced on a NextSeq 500. The public reads were reprocessed in TCRdb via fastp at Q25 and MiXCR, keeping in-frame beta chains. Each CDR3 protein appears once, grouped with its most common genes and DNA. The sample table records tens of thousands of distinct CDR3 sequences; around 5% of these occur just once. The ten largest account for 7.3% of the sample. The sample in question was whole blood, obtained at baseline. The source is an adult who was a healthcare worker with PCR-confirmed SARS-CoV-2 infection or an uninfected control (not recorded which).

This clonotype was observed a handful of times. This chain uses TRBV6-2 or TRBV6-3 with TRBJ1-1; D is perhaps TRBD1 (5 bases). The germline gives CDR1 MNHEY, CDR2 SVGEGT. This CDR3 has 14 residues. V lost 10 bases and J lost 5, with 20 bases in between. The CDR3 protein is CATSIGSRETEAFF. The CDR3 nucleotides are TGTGCCACCTCTATCGGATCCAGGGAGACTGAAGCTTTCTTT.

This clonotype was recorded a few times. This chain joins TRBV12-5 and TRBJ2-7; TRBD2 aligns across 11 bases. This CDR3 spans 15 amino acids. The germline CDR1 and CDR2 sequences are LGHNT and FRNRAP. The ends lost 0 bases at V and 5 bases at J; junction bases unmatched: 3. The CDR3 protein is CASGLVLAGAHEQYF. CDR3 nucleotides: TGTGCTAGTGGTTTGGTACTAGCGGGAGCCCACGAGCAGTACTTC.

The genes are TRBV6-1 and TRBJ1-1; 9 positions match TRBD1. Losses at the gene ends were 6 bases for V and 5 bases for J; bases not matched to a gene: 10. Germline V CDR1 and CDR2: MNHNS, SASEGT. The CDR3 consists of 15 residues. CDR3 DNA sequence: TGTGCCAGCAGAGATTACAGGGGGCGCGGGACTGAAGCTTTCTTT. It encodes CASRDYRGRGTEAFF.

At least ten counts were recorded for this clonotype. The chain links TRBV2 to TRBJ1-4, with D possibly matching TRBD1 (6 bases). Germline V gene data show CDR1 as SNHLY and CDR2 as FYNNEI. With 5 bases removed from V and 2 bases from J, the gap between germline ends came to 12 bases. The CDR3 is 15 residues long. CDR3 DNA sequence: TGTGCCAGCAGTCCGGACAGATTGACTAATGAAAAACTGTTTTTT. Translation: CASSPDRLTNEKLFF.

This clonotype was seen ten or more times. This chain connects TRBV29-1 to TRBJ1-1, with 7 bases matching TRBD1. The V gene end was trimmed by 4 bases and the J gene end by 3 bases; junction bases not matched to a gene: 5. The germline V gene encodes CDR1 SQVTM and CDR2 ANQGSEA. CDR3 length: 13 amino acids. Here the CDR3 reads CSVGTGTDTEAFF. The DNA for the CDR3 is TGCAGCGTTGGGACCGGGACAGACACTGAAGCTTTCTTT.

This clonotype was observed many times. The chain employs TRBV18 and TRBJ1-6, with D possibly matching TRBD1 (5 bases). Trimming left V 3 bases short and J 6 bases short, with 15 bases between. The CDR3 has 16 amino acids. Germline V gene lookup returns CDR1 KGHSH and CDR2 LQKENI. The CDR3 loop reads CASSPGVGRPNSPLHF. The CDR3 bases are TGTGCCAGCTCACCGGGGGTGGGCCGTCCTAATTCACCCCTCCACTTT.

There are many counts of this clonotype. CDR3 loop: CASTEAGGRDEQFF. In DNA, the CDR3 is TGTGCCAGCACCGAAGCGGGGGGTAGGGATGAGCAGTTCTTC. The V gene is TRBV13, the J gene TRBJ2-1, with 9 bases identical to TRBD2. This CDR3 comprises 14 residues. Trimming at V came to 7 bases and at J to 8 bases, leaving 9 bases not matched to a gene. Looked up from germline, CDR1 is PRHDT and CDR2 is FYEKMQ (reference sequence).

This clonotype was recorded a few times. This chain joins TRBV28 and TRBJ2-7; TRBD2 aligns across 9 bases. This CDR3 contains 15 residues. From germline, CDR1 is MDHEN and CDR2 SYDVKM. J gave up 3 bases and V 0 bases, and 3 bases lay outside the gene matches. CDR3 region: CASSLWLAGIYEQYF. The CDR3 DNA reads TGTGCCAGCAGTTTATGGCTAGCGGGAATCTACGAGCAGTACTTC.

The chain combines TRBV20-1 with TRBJ2-7; TRBD2 matches at 8 bases. With 5 bases clipped from V and 6 bases from J, the junction kept 12 bases outside the gene matches. CDR1 and CDR2 (germline): DFQATT, SNEGSKA (reference sequence). The CDR3 totals 14 residues. The DNA of the CDR3 is TGCAGTGCTCTGACCCTAGCGGGTCTGGGCGAGCAGTACTTC. This codes for CSALTLAGLGEQYF.

The V call is TRBV20-1, the J call TRBJ2-1; 7 bases agree with TRBD2. This CDR3 region has 17 residues. The V and J ends lost 0 bases and 2 bases, in that order; junction bases with no gene match: 10. Looked up from germline, CDR1 is DFQATT and CDR2 is SNEGSKA (reference sequence). DNA of the CDR3: TGCAGTGCTAGAGATCTGCTGTTGAGCGGGACCTACAATGAGCAGTTCTTC. The encoded protein is CSARDLLLSGTYNEQFF.

The chain links TRBV6-6 to TRBJ2-3, with unresolved D. Germline V lookup: CDR1 MNHNY, CDR2 SVGAGI (reference sequence). The V and J ends lost 10 bases and 4 bases respectively, with 21 bases between them. There are 15 residues in the CDR3. In nucleotides, the CDR3 is TGTGCCATCAGCAACGGATGGTCCAGATCAGATACGCAGTATTTT. It codes for CAISNGWSRSDTQYF.

This clonotype occurred many times. The chain couples TRBV18 to TRBJ1-1, with D possibly TRBD1 on 6 matching bases. Germline values: CDR1 KGHSH, CDR2 LQKENI. Trimming left V 5 bases short and J 10 bases short, with 17 bases between. CDR3 length equals 13 residues. The CDR3 here is CASSSGSGVTAFF. CDR3 DNA sequence: TGTGCCAGCTCATCCGGGTCAGGGGTGACAGCTTTCTTT.

This clonotype appeared many times. The rearrangement uses TRBV18 and TRBJ2-7, with D unclear. The length of the CDR3 is 13 residues. Per the germline V gene, CDR1 is KGHSH and CDR2 is LQKENI. V lost 6 bases and J 6 bases, leaving 15 bases between the germline ends. CDR3 coding DNA: TGTGCCAGCTCCGCTGATAGGTCTGGCGAGCAGTACTTC. It translates to CASSADRSGEQYF.

This clonotype was counted a few times. The CDR3 is CASSQGPGDTQYF. For the CDR3, the DNA is TGCGCCAGCAGCCAAGGCCCCGGGGATACGCAGTATTTT. The chain links TRBV4-1 to TRBJ2-3; D remains ambiguous. Trimming took 1 base from V and 6 from J, leaving 8 bases between them. The CDR3 totals 13 residues. Per germline, CDR1 MGHRA and CDR2 YSYEKL.

In this sample, this clonotype turned up a few times. This rearrangement joins TRBV5-6 to TRBJ2-2; D unclear. Germline CDR1 SGHDT, CDR2 YYEEEE. This CDR3 has 14 residues. Trimming cost V 2 bases and J 1 base, with 6 bases left between them. The CDR3 sequence is CASSFEQNTGELFF. The CDR3 DNA reads TGTGCCAGCAGCTTCGAACAGAACACCGGGGAGCTGTTTTTT.

V usage is TRBV7-6 and J usage is TRBJ2-1; D is perhaps TRBD2 (7 bases). The V and J ends lost 7 bases and 5 bases respectively, with 18 bases between them. Germline lookup yields CDR1 SGHVS and CDR2 FNYEAQ. The CDR3 has 15 amino acids. The CDR3 loop is CASIKGGGSHNEQFF. The CDR3 nucleotides are TGTGCCAGCATCAAGGGGGGGGGCAGCCACAATGAGCAGTTCTTC.

The table lists this clonotype with many counts. The V call is TRBV5-1, the J call TRBJ2-2; D not certain. The CDR3 extends over 14 amino acids. Per germline, CDR1 SGHRS and CDR2 YFSETQ. Trimming cost V 1 base and J 4 bases, with 8 bases left between them. The CDR3 is CASSLSPGTGELFF. The DNA for the CDR3 is TGCGCCAGCAGCTTGAGCCCAGGCACCGGGGAGCTGTTTTTT.